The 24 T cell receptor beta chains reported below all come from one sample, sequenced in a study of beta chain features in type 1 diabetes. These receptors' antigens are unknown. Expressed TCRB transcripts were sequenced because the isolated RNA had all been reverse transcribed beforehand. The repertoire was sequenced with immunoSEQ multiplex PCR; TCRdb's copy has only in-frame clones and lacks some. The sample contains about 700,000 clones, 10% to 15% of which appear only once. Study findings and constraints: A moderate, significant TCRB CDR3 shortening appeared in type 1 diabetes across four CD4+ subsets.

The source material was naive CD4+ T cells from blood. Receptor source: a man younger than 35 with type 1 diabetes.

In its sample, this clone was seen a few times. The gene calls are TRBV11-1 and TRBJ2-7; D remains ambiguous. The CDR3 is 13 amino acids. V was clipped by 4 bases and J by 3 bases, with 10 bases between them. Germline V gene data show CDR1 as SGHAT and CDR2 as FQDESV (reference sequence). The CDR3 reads CASSSDLDYEQYF. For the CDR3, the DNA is TGTGCCAGCAGCTCGGATCTCGACTACGAGCAGTACTTC. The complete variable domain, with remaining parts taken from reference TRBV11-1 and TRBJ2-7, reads EAEVAQSPRYKITEKSQAVAFWCDPISGHATLYWYRQILGQGPELLVQFQDESVVDDSQLPKDRFSAERLKGVDSTLKIQPAELGDSAMYLCASSSDLDYEQYFGPGTRLTVT.

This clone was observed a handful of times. Here the CDR3 DNA reads TGCGCCAGCAGCAACGCCGACAGGGGGGGCTATGAGCAGTTCTTC. Translation: CASSNADRGGYEQFF. The gene calls are TRBV5-1 and TRBJ2-1, with 9 bases identical to TRBD1. The J segment lost 8 bases and the V segment lost 4 bases, leaving 10 bases of the junction unmatched. The CDR3 has 15 residues. Per the germline V gene, CDR1 is SGHRS and CDR2 is YFSETQ. The full variable domain, completed using reference TRBV5-1 and TRBJ2-1, is KAGVTQTPRYLIKTRGQQVTLSCSPISGHRSVSWYQQTPGQGLQFLFEYFSETQRNKGNFPGRFSGRQFSNSRSEMNVSTLELGDSALYLCASSNADRGGYEQFFGPGTRLTVL.

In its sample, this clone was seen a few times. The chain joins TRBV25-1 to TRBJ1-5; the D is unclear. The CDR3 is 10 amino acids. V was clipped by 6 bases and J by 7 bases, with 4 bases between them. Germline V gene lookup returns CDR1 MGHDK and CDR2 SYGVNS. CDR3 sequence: CASRRQPQHF. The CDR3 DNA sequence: TGTGCCAGCAGGAGACAGCCCCAGCATTTT. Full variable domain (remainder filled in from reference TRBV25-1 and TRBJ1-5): EADIYQTPRYLVIGTGKKITLECSQTMGHDKMYWYQQDPGMELHLIHYSYGVNSTEKGDLSSESTVSRIRTEHFPLTLESARPSHTSQYLCASRRQPQHFGDGTRLSIL.

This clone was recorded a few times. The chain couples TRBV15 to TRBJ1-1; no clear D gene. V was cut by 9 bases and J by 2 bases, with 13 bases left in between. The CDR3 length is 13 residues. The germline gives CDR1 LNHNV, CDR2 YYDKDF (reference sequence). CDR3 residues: CATSGRRNTEAFF. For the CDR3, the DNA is TGTGCCACATCAGGACGAAGAAACACTGAAGCTTTCTTT.

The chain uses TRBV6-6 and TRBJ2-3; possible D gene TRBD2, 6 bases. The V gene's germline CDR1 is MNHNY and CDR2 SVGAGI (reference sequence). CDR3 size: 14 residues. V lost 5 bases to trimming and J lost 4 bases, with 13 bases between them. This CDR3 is CASSKRLGSDTQYF. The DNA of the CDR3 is TGTGCCAGCAGTAAACGACTAGGCTCAGATACGCAGTATTTT.

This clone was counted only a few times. The CDR3 loop reads CASSVGLGDRPKNIQYF. The CDR3 DNA follows: TGTGCCAGCAGCGTTGGTCTTGGGGACCGACCCAAAAACATTCAGTACTTC. The chain couples TRBV9 to TRBJ2-4; D is tentatively TRBD1 or TRBD2 (5 bases each). The CDR3 has 17 amino acids. The V end was cut by 2 bases, the J end by 2 bases, with 17 bases between. Germline V CDR1 and CDR2: SGDLS, YYNGEE.

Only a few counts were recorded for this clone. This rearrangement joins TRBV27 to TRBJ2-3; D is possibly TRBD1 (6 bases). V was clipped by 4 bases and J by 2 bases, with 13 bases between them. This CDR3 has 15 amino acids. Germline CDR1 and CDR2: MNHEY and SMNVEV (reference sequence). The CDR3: CASSSPGTLTDTQYF. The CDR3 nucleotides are TGTGCCAGCAGTTCCCCCGGGACACTCACAGATACGCAGTATTTT.

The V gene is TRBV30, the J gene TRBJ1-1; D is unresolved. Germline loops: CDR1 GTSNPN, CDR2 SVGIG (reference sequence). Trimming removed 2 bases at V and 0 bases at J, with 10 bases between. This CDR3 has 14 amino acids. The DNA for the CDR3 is TGTGCCTGGAGTTCGGTGCAGATGAACACTGAAGCTTTCTTT. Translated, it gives CAWSSVQMNTEAFF.

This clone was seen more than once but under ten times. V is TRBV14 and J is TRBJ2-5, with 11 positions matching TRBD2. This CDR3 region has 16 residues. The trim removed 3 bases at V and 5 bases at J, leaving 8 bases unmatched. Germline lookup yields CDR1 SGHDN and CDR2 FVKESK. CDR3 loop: CASSHGRLAGRETQYF. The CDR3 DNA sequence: TGTGCCAGCAGCCATGGAAGACTAGCGGGGAGGGAGACCCAGTACTTC.

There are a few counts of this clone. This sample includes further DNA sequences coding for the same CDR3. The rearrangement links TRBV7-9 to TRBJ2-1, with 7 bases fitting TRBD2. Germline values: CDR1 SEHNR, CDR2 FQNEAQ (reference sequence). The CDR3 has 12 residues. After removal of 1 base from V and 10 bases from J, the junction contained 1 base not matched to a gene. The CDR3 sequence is CASSLGRGEQFF. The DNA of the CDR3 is TGTGCCAGCAGCTTAGGGCGGGGGGAGCAGTTCTTC.

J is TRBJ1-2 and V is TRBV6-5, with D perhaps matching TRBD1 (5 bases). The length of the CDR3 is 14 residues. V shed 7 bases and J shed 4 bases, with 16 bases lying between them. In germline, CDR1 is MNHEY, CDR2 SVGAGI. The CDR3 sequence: CASTRQRLVYGYTF. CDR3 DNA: TGTGCCAGCACCCGACAGCGTTTGGTCTATGGCTACACCTTC.

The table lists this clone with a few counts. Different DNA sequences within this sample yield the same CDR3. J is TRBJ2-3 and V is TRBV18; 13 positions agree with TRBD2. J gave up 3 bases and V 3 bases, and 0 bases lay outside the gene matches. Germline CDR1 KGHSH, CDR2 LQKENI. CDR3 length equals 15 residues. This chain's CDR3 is CASSPGLAGTDTQYF. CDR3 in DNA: TGTGCCAGCTCACCGGGACTAGCGGGGACAGATACGCAGTATTTT.

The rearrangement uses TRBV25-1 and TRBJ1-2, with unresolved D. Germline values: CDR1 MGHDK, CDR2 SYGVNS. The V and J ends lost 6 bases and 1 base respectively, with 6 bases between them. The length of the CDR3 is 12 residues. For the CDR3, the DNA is TGTGCCAGCAGCAACGATAACTATGGCTACACCTTC. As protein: CASSNDNYGYTF.

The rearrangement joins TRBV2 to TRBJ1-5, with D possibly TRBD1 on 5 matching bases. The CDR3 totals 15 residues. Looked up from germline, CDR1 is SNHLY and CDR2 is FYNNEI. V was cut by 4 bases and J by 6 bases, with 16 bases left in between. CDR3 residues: CASSVEGNGGQPQHF. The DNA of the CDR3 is TGTGCCAGCAGTGTTGAAGGGAACGGGGGTCAGCCCCAGCATTTT. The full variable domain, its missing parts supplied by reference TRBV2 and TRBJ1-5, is EPEVTQTPSHQVTQMGQEVILRCVPISNHLYFYWYRQILGQKVEFLVSFYNNEISEKSEIFDDQFSVERPDGSNFTLKIRSTKLEDSAMYFCASSVEGNGGQPQHFGDGTRLSIL.

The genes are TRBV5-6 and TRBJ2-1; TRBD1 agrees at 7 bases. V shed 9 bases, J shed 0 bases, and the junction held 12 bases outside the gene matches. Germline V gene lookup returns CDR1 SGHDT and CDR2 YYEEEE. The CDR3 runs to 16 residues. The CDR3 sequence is CATPTGLSSSYNEQFF. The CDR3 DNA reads TGTGCCACCCCGACAGGGTTATCAAGCTCCTACAATGAGCAGTTCTTC.

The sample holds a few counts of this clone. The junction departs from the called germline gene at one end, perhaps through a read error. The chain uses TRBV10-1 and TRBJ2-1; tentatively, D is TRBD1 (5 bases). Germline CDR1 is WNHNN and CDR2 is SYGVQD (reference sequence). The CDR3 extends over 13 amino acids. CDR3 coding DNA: TGCGCCAGCAGTCGACAGTCCTCCAATGAGCAGTTCTTC. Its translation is CASSRQSSNEQFF.

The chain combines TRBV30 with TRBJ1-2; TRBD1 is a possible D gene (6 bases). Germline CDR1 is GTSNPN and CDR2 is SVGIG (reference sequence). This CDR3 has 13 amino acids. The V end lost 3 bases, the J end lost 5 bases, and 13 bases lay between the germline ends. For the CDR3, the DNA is TGTGCCTGGAGCTTGACAGGCATATATGGCTACACCTTC. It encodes CAWSLTGIYGYTF.

CDR3 in DNA: TGTGCCACCAGCAGGGGATCGGCGGTGCTCTATGGCTACACCTTC. Translated, it gives CATSRGSAVLYGYTF. The V gene is TRBV15, the J gene TRBJ1-2; D is uncertain. Germline loops: CDR1 LNHNV, CDR2 YYDKDF (reference sequence). V was pared by 3 bases and J by 4 bases, with 15 bases between. This CDR3 region has 15 residues.

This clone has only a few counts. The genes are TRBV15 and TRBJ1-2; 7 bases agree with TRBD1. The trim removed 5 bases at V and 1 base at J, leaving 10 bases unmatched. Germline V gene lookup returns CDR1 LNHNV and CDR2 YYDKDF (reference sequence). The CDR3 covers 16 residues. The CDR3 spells CATSGKRQGGNYGYTF. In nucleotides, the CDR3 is TGTGCCACCAGCGGTAAAAGACAGGGTGGTAACTATGGCTACACCTTC.

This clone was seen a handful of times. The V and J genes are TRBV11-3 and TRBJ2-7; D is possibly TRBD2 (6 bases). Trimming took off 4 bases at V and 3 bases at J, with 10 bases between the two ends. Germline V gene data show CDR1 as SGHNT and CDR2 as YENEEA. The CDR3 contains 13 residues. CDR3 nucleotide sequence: TGTGCCAGCAGCTATAGCGGAGGCTACGAGCAGTACTTC. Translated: CASSYSGGYEQYF.

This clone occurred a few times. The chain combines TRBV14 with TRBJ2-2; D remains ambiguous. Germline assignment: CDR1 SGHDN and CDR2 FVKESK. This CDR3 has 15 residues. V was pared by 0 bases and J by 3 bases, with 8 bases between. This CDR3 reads CASSQEGSYTGELFF. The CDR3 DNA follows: TGTGCCAGCAGCCAAGAGGGCTCTTACACCGGGGAGCTGTTTTTT.

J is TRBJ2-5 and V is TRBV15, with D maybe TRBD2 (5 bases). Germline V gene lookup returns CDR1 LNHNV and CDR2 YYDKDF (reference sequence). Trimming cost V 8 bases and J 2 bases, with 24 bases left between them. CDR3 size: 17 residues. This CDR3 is CATQGRMTAGGQETQYF. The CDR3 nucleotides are TGTGCCACCCAAGGTCGCATGACCGCCGGAGGACAAGAGACCCAGTACTTC. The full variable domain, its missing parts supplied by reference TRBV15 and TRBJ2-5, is DAMVIQNPRYQVTQFGKPVTLSCSQTLNHNVMYWYQQKSSQAPKLLFHYYDKDFNNEADTPDNFQSRRPNTSFCFLDIRSPGLGDTAMYLCATQGRMTAGGQETQYFGPGTRLLVL.

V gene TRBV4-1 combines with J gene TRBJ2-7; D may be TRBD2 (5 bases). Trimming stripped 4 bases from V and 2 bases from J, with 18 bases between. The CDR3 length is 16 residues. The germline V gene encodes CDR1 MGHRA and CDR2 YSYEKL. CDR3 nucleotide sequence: TGCGCCAGCAGCCCGGACTCAATCGGACCCGCCTACGAGCAGTACTTC. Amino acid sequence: CASSPDSIGPAYEQYF.

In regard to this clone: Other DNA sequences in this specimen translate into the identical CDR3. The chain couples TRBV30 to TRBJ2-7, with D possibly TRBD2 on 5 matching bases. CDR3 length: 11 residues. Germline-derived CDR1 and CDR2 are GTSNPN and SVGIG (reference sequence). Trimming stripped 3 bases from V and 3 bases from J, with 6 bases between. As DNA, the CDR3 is TGTGCCTGGAGGGGGAGCTACGAGCAGTACTTC. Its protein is CAWRGSYEQYF.